This entry lists 17 T cell receptor beta chains sequenced from one sample in a study of blood T cell repertoires in COVID-19. Only in-frame clones appear in the TCRdb table, and some are missing; sequencing was by immunoSEQ multiplex PCR. The table includes 300,000 to 400,000 clones, around 85% detected once. The sequenced sample was PBMCs or T cells enriched from blood (not recorded which). The receptors shown here come from a woman aged 30 to 39 who had been exposed to COVID-19.

The rearrangement uses TRBV2 and TRBJ1-2, with a weak D call TRBD1 (5 bases). Looked up from germline, CDR1 is SNHLY and CDR2 is FYNNEI. This CDR3 has 12 residues. The germline V and J ends were trimmed by 6 bases and 7 bases, with 12 bases remaining between them. The CDR3 nucleotides read TGTGCCAGCAGGAATCAGGGTACTGGCTACACCTTC. Translating it yields CASRNQGTGYTF. Drawing the rest from reference TRBV2 and TRBJ1-2, the complete variable domain is EPEVTQTPSHQVTQMGQEVILRCVPISNHLYFYWYRQILGQKVEFLVSFYNNEISEKSEIFDDQFSVERPDGSNFTLKIRSTKLEDSAMYFCASRNQGTGYTFGSGTRLTVV.

The J gene is TRBJ1-5, the V gene TRBV28; a weak D match, TRBD1 (6 bases). With 5 bases removed from V and 6 bases from J, the gap between germline ends came to 14 bases. Germline loops: CDR1 MDHEN, CDR2 SYDVKM. The CDR3 sequence is 14 residues long. The CDR3 spells CASSPAGAVQPQHF. Written as DNA, the CDR3 is TGTGCCAGCAGTCCCGCGGGGGCGGTTCAGCCCCAGCATTTT.

The chain joins TRBV9 to TRBJ1-4; no clear D. Trimming left V 5 bases short and J 0 bases short, with 8 bases between. Germline CDR1 reads SGDLS; CDR2 reads YYNGEE. The length of the CDR3 is 14 residues. CDR3 residues: CASSKLTTNEKLFF. CDR3 coding DNA: TGTGCCAGCAGTAAGCTAACAACTAATGAAAAACTGTTTTTT.

This clone was counted once. The chain joins TRBV9 to TRBJ1-4; 10 bases line up with TRBD1. This CDR3 spans 15 amino acids. Germline V CDR1 and CDR2: SGDLS, YYNGEE. V dropped 4 bases and J dropped 8; count of bases not matched to a gene: 8. The CDR3 bases are TGTGCCAGCAGCCCGACCGGGACAGGGGCGGAAAAACTGTTTTTT. This sequence encodes CASSPTGTGAEKLFF.

This chain uses TRBV7-9 with TRBJ2-3; 10 nucleotides align to TRBD2. The germline CDR1 and CDR2 sequences are SEHNR and FQNEAQ (reference sequence). After removal of 5 bases from V and 2 bases from J, the junction contained 4 bases not matched to a gene. This CDR3 region has 15 residues. CDR3 bases: TGTGCCAGCAGCCGGACTAGCGGCTACACAGATACGCAGTATTTT. This sequence encodes CASSRTSGYTDTQYF.

J is TRBJ2-3 and V is TRBV27; D ambiguous. Trimming removed 8 bases from V and 2 bases from J, with 8 bases in between. CDR1 is MNHEY, CDR2 SMNVEV, per germline (reference sequence). This CDR3 is 12 amino acids long. CDR3 DNA sequence: TGTGCCAGCTCGGGTAACACAGATACGCAGTATTTT. The encoded protein is CASSGNTDTQYF.

The genes are TRBV28 and TRBJ2-1; 7 nucleotides line up with TRBD2. V trimming: 6 bases; J trimming: 4 bases; junction bases outside the gene matches: 9. This CDR3 has 15 amino acids. From germline, CDR1 is MDHEN and CDR2 SYDVKM. For the CDR3, the DNA is TGTGCCAGCAGAAGCCCGGGAGGACCATACAATGAGCAGTTCTTC. It is translated as CASRSPGGPYNEQFF.

V gene TRBV4-1 combines with J gene TRBJ2-1, with D possibly matching TRBD2 (5 bases). Per the germline V gene, CDR1 is MGHRA and CDR2 is YSYEKL. The V end was cut by 1 base, the J end by 9 bases, with 16 bases between. The CDR3 contains 15 residues. CDR3 in amino acids: CASSQVARELGEQFF. CDR3 coding DNA: TGCGCCAGCAGCCAAGTTGCTAGGGAGCTGGGTGAGCAGTTCTTC.

This chain joins TRBV4-1 and TRBJ1-2; D possibly corresponds to TRBD1 (5 bases). The V end was cut by 1 base, the J end by 8 bases, with 14 bases between. Per germline, CDR1 MGHRA and CDR2 YSYEKL. The CDR3 contains 14 residues. The DNA for the CDR3 is TGCGCCAGCAGCCAAGGGGGCGGTAAGGGGGGCTACACCTTC. Translating gives CASSQGGGKGGYTF.

The genes are TRBV3-1 (or the pseudogene TRBV3-2) and TRBJ1-6, with D uncertain. The V gene's germline CDR1 is LGHDT and CDR2 YNNKEL (reference sequence). V was trimmed by 4 bases and J by 2 bases, leaving 12 bases between them. This CDR3 contains 16 residues. This CDR3 is CASSPRAATYNSPLHF. In DNA form, the CDR3 reads TGTGCCAGCAGCCCGCGGGCGGCCACCTATAATTCACCCCTCCACTTT.

V and J are TRBV9 and TRBJ1-5; perhaps TRBD1 as D (5 bases). The CDR3 length is 13 residues. Germline V gives CDR1 SGDLS, CDR2 YYNGEE. Trimming removed 4 bases at V and 5 bases at J, with 10 bases between. The CDR3 sequence: CASSSGVDQPQHF. In DNA form, the CDR3 reads TGTGCCAGCAGCTCGGGGGTAGATCAGCCCCAGCATTTT.

This clone was counted ten times or more. The rearrangement uses TRBV4-2 and TRBJ1-3; 7 bases match TRBD1. There are 14 residues in the CDR3. V shed 4 bases and J 4 bases; nucleotides not matched to a gene: 4. CDR1 is LGHNA, CDR2 YNFKEQ, per germline. The CDR3 DNA reads TGTGCCAGCAGCCCACAGGGGCAAGGAAACACCATATATTTT. This encodes CASSPQGQGNTIYF.

This chain connects TRBV7-3 to TRBJ1-4; the match to TRBD1 covers 7 bases. Looked up from germline, CDR1 is SGHTA and CDR2 is FQGTGA. The CDR3 is 15 residues long. After removal of 2 bases from V and 8 bases from J, the junction contained 8 bases not matched to a gene. The CDR3 region is CASSLPGQSGEKLFF. DNA for the CDR3: TGTGCCAGCAGCTTACCGGGACAGTCTGGGGAAAAACTGTTTTTT. The full variable domain, completed using reference TRBV7-3 and TRBJ1-4, is GAGVSQTPSNKVTEKGKYVELRCDPISGHTALYWYRQSLGQGPEFLIYFQGTGAADDSGLPNDRFFAVRPEGSVSTLKIQRTERGDSAVYLCASSLPGQSGEKLFFGSGTQLSVL.

The V call is TRBV28, the J call TRBJ1-6; a possible D gene is TRBD1 (6 bases). Germline loops: CDR1 MDHEN, CDR2 SYDVKM. The CDR3 contains 15 residues. The V gene lost 2 bases and the J gene lost 5 bases, with 10 bases spanning the gap. DNA of the CDR3: TGTGCCAGCAGTTTAACAGGGTACGATAATTCACCCCTCCACTTT. It specifies CASSLTGYDNSPLHF.

The chain couples TRBV29-1 to TRBJ2-7, with a possible D match to TRBD1 (6 bases). This CDR3 is 13 amino acids long. The germline V gene has CDR1 SQVTM and CDR2 ANQGSEA. The V end was cut by 6 bases, the J end by 0 bases, with 12 bases between. CDR3 loop: CSVTGSPSYEQYF. CDR3 coding DNA: TGCAGCGTGACAGGCTCGCCCTCCTACGAGCAGTACTTC.

This clone was observed a single time. The chain couples TRBV6-6 to TRBJ2-1; a weak D match, TRBD1 (6 bases). V was pared by 5 bases and J by 4 bases, with 18 bases between. The germline gives CDR1 MNHNY, CDR2 SVGAGI (reference sequence). The CDR3 runs to 16 residues. CDR3 in amino acids: CASSRNRVGGYNEQFF. The CDR3 bases are TGTGCCAGCAGTCGAAACAGGGTCGGTGGATACAATGAGCAGTTCTTC.

The CDR3 DNA is TGTGCCACCAGCAGAGAGCGCGGGGGGCCGGGGAAGACCCAGTACTTC. Amino acids: CATSRERGGPGKTQYF. The chain has TRBV15 and TRBJ2-5; 8 nucleotides agree with TRBD2. Germline CDR1 reads LNHNV; CDR2 reads YYDKDF (reference sequence). The CDR3 consists of 16 residues. The J segment lost 6 bases and the V segment lost 0 bases, leaving 9 bases of the junction unmatched.